The text below deals with one TCR beta chain. This specimen includes other DNA sequences encoding the same CDR3. Only in-frame clones appear in the TCRdb table, and some are missing; sequencing was by immunoSEQ multiplex PCR. The sample lists some 99,000 clones; about 82% were seen once. The sample is drawn from a study of blood T cell repertoires in COVID-19. Study details: In each case, the material was cDNA or gDNA derived from T cells, B-cell-depleted T cells, or PBMCs.

Germline V CDR1 and CDR2: LNHDA, SQIVND (reference sequence). V was clipped by 5 bases and J by 1 base, with 8 bases between them. The CDR3 contains 13 residues. The sample consisted of peripheral blood. V is TRBV19 and J is TRBJ1-1; D ambiguous. This receptor was taken from a woman aged 55-75 years in a cohort sampled during active or convalescent COVID-19. The CDR3 DNA reads as TGTGCCAGTAGTCCCAGGCCGAACACTGAAGCTTTCTTT. Its translation: CASSPRPNTEAFF.